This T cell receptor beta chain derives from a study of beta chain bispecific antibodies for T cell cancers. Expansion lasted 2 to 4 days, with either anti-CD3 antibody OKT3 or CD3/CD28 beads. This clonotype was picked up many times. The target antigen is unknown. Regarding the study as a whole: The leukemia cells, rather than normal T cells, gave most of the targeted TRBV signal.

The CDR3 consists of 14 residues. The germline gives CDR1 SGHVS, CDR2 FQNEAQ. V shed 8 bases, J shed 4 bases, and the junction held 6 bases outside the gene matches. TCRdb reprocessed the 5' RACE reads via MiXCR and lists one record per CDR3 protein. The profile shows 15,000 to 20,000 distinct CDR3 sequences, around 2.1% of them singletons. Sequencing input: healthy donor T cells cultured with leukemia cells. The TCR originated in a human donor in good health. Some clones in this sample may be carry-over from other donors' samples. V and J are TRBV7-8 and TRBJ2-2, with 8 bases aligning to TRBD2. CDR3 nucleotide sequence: TGTGCCAGCTTGGAGGCGGGGGGCACCGGGGAGCTGTTTTTT. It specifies CASLEAGGTGELFF. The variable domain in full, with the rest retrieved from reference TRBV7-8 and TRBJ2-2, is GAGVSQSPRYKVAKRGQDVALRCDPISGHVSLFWYQQALGQGPEFLTYFQNEAQLDKSGLPSDRFFAERPEGSVSTLKIQRTQQEDSAVYLCASLEAGGTGELFFGEGSRLTVL.